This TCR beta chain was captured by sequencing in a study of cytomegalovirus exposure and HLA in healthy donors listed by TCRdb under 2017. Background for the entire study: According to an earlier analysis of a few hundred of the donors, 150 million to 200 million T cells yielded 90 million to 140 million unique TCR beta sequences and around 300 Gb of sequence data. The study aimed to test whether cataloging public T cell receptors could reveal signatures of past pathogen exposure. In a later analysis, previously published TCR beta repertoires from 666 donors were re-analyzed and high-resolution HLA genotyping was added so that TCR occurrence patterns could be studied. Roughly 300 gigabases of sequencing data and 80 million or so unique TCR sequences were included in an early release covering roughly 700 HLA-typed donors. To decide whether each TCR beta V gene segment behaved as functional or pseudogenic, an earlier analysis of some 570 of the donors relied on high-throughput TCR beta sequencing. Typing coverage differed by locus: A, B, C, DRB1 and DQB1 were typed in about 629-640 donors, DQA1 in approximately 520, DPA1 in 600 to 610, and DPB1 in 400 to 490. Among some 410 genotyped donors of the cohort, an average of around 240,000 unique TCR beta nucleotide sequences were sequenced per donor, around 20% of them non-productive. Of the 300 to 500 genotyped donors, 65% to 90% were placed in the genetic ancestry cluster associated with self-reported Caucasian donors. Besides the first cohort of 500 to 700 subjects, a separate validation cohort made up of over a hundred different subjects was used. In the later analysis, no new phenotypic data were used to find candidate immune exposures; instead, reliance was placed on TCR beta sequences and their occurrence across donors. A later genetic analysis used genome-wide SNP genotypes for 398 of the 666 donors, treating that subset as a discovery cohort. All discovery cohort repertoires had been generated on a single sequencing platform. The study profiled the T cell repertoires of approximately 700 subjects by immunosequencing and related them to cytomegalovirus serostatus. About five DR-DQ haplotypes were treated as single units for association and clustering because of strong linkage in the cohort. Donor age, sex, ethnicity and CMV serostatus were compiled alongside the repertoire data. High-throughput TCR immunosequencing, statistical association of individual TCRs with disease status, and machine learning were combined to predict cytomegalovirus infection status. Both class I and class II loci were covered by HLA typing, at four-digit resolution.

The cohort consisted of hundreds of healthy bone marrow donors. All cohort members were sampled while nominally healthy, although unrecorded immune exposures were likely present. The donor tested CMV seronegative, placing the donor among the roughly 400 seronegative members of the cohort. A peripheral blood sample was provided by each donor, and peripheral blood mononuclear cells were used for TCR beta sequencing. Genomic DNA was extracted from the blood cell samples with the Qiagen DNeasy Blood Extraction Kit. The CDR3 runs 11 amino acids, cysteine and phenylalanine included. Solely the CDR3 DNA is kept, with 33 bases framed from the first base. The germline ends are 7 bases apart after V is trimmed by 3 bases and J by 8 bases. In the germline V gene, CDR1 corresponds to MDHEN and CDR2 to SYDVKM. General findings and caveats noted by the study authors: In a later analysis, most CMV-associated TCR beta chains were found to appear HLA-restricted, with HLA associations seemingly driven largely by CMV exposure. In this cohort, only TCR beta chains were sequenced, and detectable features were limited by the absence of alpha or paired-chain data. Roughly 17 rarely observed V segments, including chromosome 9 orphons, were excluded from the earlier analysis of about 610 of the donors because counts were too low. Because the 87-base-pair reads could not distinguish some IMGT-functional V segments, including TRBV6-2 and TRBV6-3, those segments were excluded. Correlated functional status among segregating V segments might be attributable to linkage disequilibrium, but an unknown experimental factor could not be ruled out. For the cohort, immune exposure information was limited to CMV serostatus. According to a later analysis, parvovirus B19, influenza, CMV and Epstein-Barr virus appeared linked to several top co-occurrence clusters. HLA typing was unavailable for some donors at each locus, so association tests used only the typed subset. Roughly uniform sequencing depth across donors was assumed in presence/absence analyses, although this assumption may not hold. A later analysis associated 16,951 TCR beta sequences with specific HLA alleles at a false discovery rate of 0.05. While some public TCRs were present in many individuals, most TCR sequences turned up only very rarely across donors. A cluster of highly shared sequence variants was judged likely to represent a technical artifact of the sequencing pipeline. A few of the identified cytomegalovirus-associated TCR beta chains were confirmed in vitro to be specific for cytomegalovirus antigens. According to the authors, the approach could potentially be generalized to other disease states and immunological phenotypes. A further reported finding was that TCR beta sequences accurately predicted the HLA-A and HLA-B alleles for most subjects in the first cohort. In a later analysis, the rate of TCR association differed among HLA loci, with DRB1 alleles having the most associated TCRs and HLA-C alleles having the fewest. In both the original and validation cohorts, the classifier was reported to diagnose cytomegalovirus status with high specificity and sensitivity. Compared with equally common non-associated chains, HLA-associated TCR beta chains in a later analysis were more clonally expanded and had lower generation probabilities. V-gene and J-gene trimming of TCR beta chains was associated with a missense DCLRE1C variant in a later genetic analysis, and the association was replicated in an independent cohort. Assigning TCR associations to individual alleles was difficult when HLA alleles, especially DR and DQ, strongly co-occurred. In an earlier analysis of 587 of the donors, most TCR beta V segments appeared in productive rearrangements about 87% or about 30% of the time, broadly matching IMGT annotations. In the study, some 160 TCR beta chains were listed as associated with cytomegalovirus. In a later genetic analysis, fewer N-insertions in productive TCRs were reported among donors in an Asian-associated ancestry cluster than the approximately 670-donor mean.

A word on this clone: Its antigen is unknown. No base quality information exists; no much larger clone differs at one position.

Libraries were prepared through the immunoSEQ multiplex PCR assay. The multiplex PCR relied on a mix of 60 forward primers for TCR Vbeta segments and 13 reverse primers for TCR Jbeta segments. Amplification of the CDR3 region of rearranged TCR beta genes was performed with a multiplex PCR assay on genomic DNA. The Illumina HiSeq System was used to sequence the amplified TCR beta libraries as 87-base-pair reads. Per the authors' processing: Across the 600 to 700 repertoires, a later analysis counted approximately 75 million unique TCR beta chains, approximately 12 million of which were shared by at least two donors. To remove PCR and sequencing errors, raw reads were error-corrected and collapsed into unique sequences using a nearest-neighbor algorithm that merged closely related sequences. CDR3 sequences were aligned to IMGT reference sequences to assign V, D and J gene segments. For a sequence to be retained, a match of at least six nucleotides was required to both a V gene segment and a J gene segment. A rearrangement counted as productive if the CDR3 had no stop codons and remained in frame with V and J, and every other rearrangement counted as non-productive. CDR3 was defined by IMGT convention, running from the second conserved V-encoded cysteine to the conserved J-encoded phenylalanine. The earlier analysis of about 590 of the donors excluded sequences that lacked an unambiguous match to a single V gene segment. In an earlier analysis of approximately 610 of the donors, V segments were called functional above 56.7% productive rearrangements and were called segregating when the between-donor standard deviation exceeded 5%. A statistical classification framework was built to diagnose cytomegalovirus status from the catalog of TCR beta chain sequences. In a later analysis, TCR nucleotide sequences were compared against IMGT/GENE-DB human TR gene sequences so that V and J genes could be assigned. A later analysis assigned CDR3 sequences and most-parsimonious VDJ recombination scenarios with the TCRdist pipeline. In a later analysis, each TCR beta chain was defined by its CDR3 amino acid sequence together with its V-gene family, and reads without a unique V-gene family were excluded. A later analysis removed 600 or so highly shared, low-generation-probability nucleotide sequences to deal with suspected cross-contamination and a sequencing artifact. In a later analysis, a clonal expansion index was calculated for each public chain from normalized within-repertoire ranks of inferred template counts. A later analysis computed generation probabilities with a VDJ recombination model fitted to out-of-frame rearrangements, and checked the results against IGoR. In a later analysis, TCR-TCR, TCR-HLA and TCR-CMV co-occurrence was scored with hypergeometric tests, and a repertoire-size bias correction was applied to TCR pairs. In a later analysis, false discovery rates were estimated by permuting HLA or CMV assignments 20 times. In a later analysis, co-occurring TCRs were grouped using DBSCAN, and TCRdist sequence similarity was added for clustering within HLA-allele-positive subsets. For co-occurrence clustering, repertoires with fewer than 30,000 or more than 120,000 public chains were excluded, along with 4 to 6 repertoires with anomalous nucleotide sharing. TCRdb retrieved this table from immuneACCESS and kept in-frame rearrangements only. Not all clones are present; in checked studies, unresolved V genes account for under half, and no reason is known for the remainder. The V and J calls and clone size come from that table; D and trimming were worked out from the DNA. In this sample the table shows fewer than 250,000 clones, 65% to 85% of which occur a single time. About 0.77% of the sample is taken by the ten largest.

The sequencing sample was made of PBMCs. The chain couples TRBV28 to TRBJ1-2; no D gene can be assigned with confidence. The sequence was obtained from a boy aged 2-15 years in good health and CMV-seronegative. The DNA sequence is TGTGCCAGCAGTTTTGGGGAGGGCTACACCTTC. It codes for CASSFGEGYTF.